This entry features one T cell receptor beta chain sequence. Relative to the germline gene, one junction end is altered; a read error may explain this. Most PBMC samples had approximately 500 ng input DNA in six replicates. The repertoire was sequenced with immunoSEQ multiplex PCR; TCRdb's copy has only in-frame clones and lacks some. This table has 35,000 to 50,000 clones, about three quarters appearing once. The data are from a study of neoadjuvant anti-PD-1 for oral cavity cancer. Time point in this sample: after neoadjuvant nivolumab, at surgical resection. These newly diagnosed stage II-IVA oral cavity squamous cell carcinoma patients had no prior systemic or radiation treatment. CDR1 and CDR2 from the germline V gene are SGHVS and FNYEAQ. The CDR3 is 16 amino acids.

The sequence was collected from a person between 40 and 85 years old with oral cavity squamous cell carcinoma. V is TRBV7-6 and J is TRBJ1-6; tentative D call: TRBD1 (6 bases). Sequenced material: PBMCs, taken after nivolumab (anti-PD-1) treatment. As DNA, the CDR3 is TGTGCCAGCAGCCCCCAAGGGGGGGCCTATAATTCACCCCTCTACTTT. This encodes CASSPQGGAYNSPLYF.